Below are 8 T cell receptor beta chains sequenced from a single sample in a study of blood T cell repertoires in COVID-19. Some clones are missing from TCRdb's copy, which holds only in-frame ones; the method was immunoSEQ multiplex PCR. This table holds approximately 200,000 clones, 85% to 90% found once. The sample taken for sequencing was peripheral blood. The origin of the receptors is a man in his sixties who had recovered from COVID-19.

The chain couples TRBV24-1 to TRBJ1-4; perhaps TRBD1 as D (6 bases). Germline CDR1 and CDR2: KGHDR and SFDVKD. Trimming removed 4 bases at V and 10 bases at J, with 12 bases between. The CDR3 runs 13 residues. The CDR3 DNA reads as TGTGCCACCAGTGACGTTACCAGGGGAAAACTGTTTTTT. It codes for CATSDVTRGKLFF.

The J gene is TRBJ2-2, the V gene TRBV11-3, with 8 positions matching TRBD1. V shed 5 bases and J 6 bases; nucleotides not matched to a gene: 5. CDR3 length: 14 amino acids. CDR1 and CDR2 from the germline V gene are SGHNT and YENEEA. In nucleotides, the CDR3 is TGTGCCAGCAGCACTGGGACAGGCCCCGGGGAGCTGTTTTTT. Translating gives CASSTGTGPGELFF.

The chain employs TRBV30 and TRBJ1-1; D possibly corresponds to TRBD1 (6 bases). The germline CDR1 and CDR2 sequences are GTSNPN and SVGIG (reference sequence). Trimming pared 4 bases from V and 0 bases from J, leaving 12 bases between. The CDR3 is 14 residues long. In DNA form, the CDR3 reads TGTGCCTGGATAGGCGACAGGTTGAACACTGAAGCTTTCTTT. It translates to CAWIGDRLNTEAFF.

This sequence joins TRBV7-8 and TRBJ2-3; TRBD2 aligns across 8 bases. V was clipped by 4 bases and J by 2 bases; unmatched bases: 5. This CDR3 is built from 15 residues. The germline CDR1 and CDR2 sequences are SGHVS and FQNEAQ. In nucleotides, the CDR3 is TGTGCCAGCAGCTATAGCGGGGTGTACACAGATACGCAGTATTTT. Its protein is CASSYSGVYTDTQYF.

The CDR3 protein is CATRGTVGEKLFF. Here the CDR3 DNA reads TGTGCAACCAGGGGGACTGTGGGCGAAAAACTGTTTTTT. The chain is built from TRBV6-5 and TRBJ1-4; 7 nucleotides line up with TRBD1. CDR1 and CDR2 (germline): MNHEY, SVGAGI. The CDR3 is made up of 13 amino acids.

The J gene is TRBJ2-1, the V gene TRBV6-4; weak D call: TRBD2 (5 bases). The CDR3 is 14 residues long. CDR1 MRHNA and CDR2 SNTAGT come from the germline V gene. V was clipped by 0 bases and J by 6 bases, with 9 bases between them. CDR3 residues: CASSDSDLPNEQFF. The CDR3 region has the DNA TGTGCCAGCAGTGACTCGGACTTACCCAATGAGCAGTTCTTC.

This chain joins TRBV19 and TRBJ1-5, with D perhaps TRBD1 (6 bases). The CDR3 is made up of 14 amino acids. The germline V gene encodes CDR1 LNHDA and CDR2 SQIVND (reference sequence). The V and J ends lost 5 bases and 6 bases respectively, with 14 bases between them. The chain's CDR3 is CASSYNRVAQPQHF. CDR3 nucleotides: TGTGCCAGTAGTTACAACAGGGTCGCTCAGCCCCAGCATTTT.

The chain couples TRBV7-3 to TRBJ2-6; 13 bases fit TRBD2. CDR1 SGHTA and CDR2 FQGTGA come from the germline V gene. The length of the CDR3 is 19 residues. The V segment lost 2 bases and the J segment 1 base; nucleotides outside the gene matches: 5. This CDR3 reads CASSLLRTSGRSGANVLTF. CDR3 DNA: TGTGCCAGCAGCTTACTCCGGACTAGCGGGAGATCTGGGGCCAACGTCCTGACTTTC.